Listed below are T cell receptor beta chains from one sample, sequenced in a study of T-cell reconstitution after alpha-beta-depleted transplantation in children. TCRdb re-analysed the PCR reads in MiXCR, keeping a single row per CDR3 protein. In the table there are around 340,000 distinct CDR3 sequences, about 14% of which are singletons. Sequenced material: PBMCs, taken from the stem cell graft. The receptors were sampled from a human donor who donated a stem cell graft to a child with Fanconi anemia. CDR3s include the opening cysteine and the closing phenylalanine or tryptophan. The order of the fields is J gene, V gene, D gene, clone size, CDR3 DNA, CDR3 protein. D genes are given only for firm matches. Size values are once, few and many counts, or a class for expanded clones, and some rows have none.

TRBJ2-1 TRBV7-9 TRBD2 NA TGTGCCAGCAGCCCCTGGGCGGGGGGGCCCAATGAGCAGTTCTTC CASSPWAGGPNEQFF
TRBJ1-1 TRBV12-3/TRBV12-4 NA many TGTGCCAGCAGTTTAACCCGGGATTCAGCTTTCTTT CASSLTRDSAFF
TRBJ2-1 TRBV19 TRBD2 few TGTGCCAGTAGGCCTCCCAGCGGGGGGGAAGGAGAGCAGTTCTTC CASRPPSGGEGEQFF
TRBJ1-5 TRBV20-1 NA NA TGCAGTGCCCACCGGGACCACAATCAGCCCCAGCATTTT CSAHRDHNQPQHF
TRBJ1-2 TRBV4-3 NA NA TGCGCCAGCAGCCCCCTAAGAGGGGGGGCTAGCGGCTACACCTTC CASSPLRGGASGYTF
TRBJ2-7 TRBV20-1 NA NA TGCAGTGCTAGAGGCACCCGGGGGTACGAGCAGTACTTC CSARGTRGYEQYF
TRBJ2-7 TRBV9 NA few TGTGCCAGCAGCGGACGGAGCAGGGGGGCCTACGAGCAGTACTTC CASSGRSRGAYEQYF
TRBJ1-2 TRBV4-1 NA few TGCGCCAGCAGCCAAGTGGGTCAGGGGATGAAGAACTATGGCTACACCTTC CASSQVGQGMKNYGYTF
TRBJ2-3 TRBV11-2 TRBD2 many TGTGCCAGCAGCCCCAGACTAGCGGGGGCAGATACGCAGTATTTT CASSPRLAGADTQYF
TRBJ1-1 TRBV5-1 NA few TGCGCCAGCGACAACGGGGATGAAGCTTTCTTT CASDNGDEAFF
TRBJ1-1 TRBV27 NA few TGTGCCAGCAGACGTAACGGTAATTGGCCTGAAGCTTTCTTT CASRRNGNWPEAFF
TRBJ1-4 TRBV6-1 NA few TGTGCCAGCAGCAAACGAGAGGCTAATGAAAAACTGTTTTTT CASSKREANEKLFF
TRBJ2-5 TRBV9 TRBD2 NA TGTGCCAGCAGCGTAGGGAGCGGGGGGGCGGAGACCCAGTACTTC CASSVGSGGAETQYF
TRBJ2-7 TRBV4-1 NA few TGCGCCAGCAGCCCCTCTGACAGTTCCTACGAGCAGTACTTC CASSPSDSSYEQYF
TRBJ1-2 TRBV30 NA NA TGTGCCTGGAGTCTTAGGGGGTTCGGCTATGGCTACACCTTC CAWSLRGFGYGYTF
TRBJ2-7 TRBV6-2/TRBV6-3 NA many TGTGCCAGCAGTTACTCGTCTGGGGGAAGTAGTGAGCAGTACTTC CASSYSSGGSSEQYF
TRBJ2-3 TRBV10-3 NA NA TGTGCCATCAGTGAGCCGGTGGCGGATACGCAGTATTTT CAISEPVADTQYF
TRBJ1-2 TRBV4-2 NA NA TGTGCCAGCAGCCAAGATTACAGGCCCGAGGGAGGCTACACCTTC CASSQDYRPEGGYTF
TRBJ1-1 TRBV12-3/TRBV12-4 NA few TGTGCCAGCACCCGGGACGTCGGCACTGAAGCTTTCTTT CASTRDVGTEAFF
TRBJ2-1 TRBV4-1 NA few TGCGCCAGCAGCCCTGATTTTAAAGGGGCGCAGTTCTTC CASSPDFKGAQFF
TRBJ1-1 TRBV7-2 NA many TGTGCCAGCAGCTATTTCGGGACAATGAACACTGAAGCTTTCTTT CASSYFGTMNTEAFF
TRBJ2-1 TRBV3-1 TRBD2 NA TGTGCCAGCAGCCAGTTCCTAGCGGGCTTAAACAATGAGCAGTTCTTC CASSQFLAGLNNEQFF
TRBJ2-3 TRBV12-3/TRBV12-4 TRBD2 many TGTGCCAGCAGTTTAGCGGTGGGCCGGACTAGCGGCCTCGATACGCAGTATTTT CASSLAVGRTSGLDTQYF
TRBJ2-3 TRBV4-3 NA NA TGCGCCAGCAGCCAAGAATACGGCACAGATACGCAGTATTTT CASSQEYGTDTQYF
TRBJ1-6 TRBV28 NA many TGTGCCAGCAGACTCCCTAGGGGGGATACGGATTCACCCCTCCACTTT CASRLPRGDTDSPLHF
TRBJ1-5 TRBV18 NA few TGTGCCAGCTCACCGCTTGGCGGGGGAGGCAATCAGCCCCAGCATTTT CASSPLGGGGNQPQHF
TRBJ2-6 TRBV6-2/TRBV6-3 NA many TGTGCCAGCCTCCGGCCGCAGGCCAACGTCCTGACTTTC CASLRPQANVLTF
TRBJ1-1 TRBV29-1 NA many TGCAGCGTTGACAGGGACGGGAGGAACACTGAAGCTTTCTTT CSVDRDGRNTEAFF
TRBJ1-1 TRBV5-1 NA NA TGCGCCAGCAGCTTGGGGGCTAGGGCTGAAGCTTTCTTT CASSLGARAEAFF
TRBJ2-7 TRBV28 TRBD1 NA TGTGCCAGCAGCCCCCACAGGGGACCTCACTTCTACGAGCAGTACTTC CASSPHRGPHFYEQYF
TRBJ2-1 TRBV7-8 TRBD1 few TGTGCCAGCACCAAGAGAGGGACAGACAATGAGCAGTTCTTC CASTKRGTDNEQFF
TRBJ2-1 TRBV6-6 TRBD2 NA TGTGCCAGCAGTTGGGAGGGGCAACCGTTCTTC CASSWEGQPFF
TRBJ2-1 TRBV28 TRBD2 few TGTGCCAGCAGTTTGGGGCGGACTAGCGGGGGCCTACGGGGGTTCTTC CASSLGRTSGGLRGFF
TRBJ2-2 TRBV7-7 TRBD2 many TGTGCCAGCAGCCCCGGGTCCGGGGGGACCACCGGGGAGCTGTTTTTT CASSPGSGGTTGELFF
TRBJ1-2 TRBV5-1 NA many TGCGCCAGCAGCTTGGGACCTTATGGCTACACCTTC CASSLGPYGYTF
TRBJ2-2 TRBV6-1 NA NA TGTGCCAGCAGTGGGCGGAGGGACACCGGGGAGCTGTTTTTT CASSGRRDTGELFF
TRBJ1-6 TRBV7-8 TRBD1 many TGTGCCAGCAGCTTCAGAGTACAGGGGGCAAATTCACCCCTCCACTTT CASSFRVQGANSPLHF
TRBJ2-1 TRBV10-2 TRBD2 NA TGCGCCAGCAGGCCCGGGACTAGCGGGGGGCATGAGCAGTTCTTC CASRPGTSGGHEQFF
TRBJ2-3 TRBV7-8 NA once TGTGCCAGCAGCGCGACTTATGCGGGGTCTAGCACAGATACGCAGTATTTT CASSATYAGSSTDTQYF
TRBJ2-1 TRBV20-1 NA many TGCAGTGCTAGAGAGGGGGGCCATGAGCAGTTCTTC CSAREGGHEQFF
TRBJ1-1 TRBV4-2 NA few TGTGCCAGCAGCCAAACGATGAGTCGTGCAGGTGAAGCTTTCTTT CASSQTMSRAGEAFF
TRBJ1-1 TRBV7-8 TRBD1 NA TGTGCCAGCAGCCTACTACAGGGGGCAGGTACTGAAGCTTTCTTT CASSLLQGAGTEAFF
TRBJ1-1 TRBV27 NA few TGTGCCAGCAGTTCCCCATCCCTCAGCACTGAAGCTTTCTTT CASSSPSLSTEAFF
TRBJ2-1 TRBV7-2 TRBD2 few TGTGCCAGCAGCTGGGCGGGCGGGGGTGATAATGAGCAGTTCTTC CASSWAGGGDNEQFF
TRBJ1-1 TRBV4-3 NA NA TGCGCCAGCAGCCAACAGGCCCGATCGACTGAAGCTTTCTTT CASSQQARSTEAFF
TRBJ2-3 TRBV15 TRBD2 few TGTGCCACCAGCAGGCAAGCCGGGACTAGCGGGGACACGCAGTATTTT CATSRQAGTSGDTQYF
TRBJ2-5 TRBV2 NA few TGTGCCAGCAGTGGAAACAGACAAGAGACCCAGTACTTC CASSGNRQETQYF
TRBJ2-6 TRBV5-6 NA NA TGTGCCAGCACACCGGGTTTTGCCTCTGGGGCCAACGTCCTGACTTTC CASTPGFASGANVLTF